The present entry profiles one TCR beta chain with its context. The CDR3 length is 17 residues. CDR1 DFQATT and CDR2 SNEGSKA come from the germline V gene (reference sequence). V lost 4 bases to trimming and J lost 5 bases; unmatched junction nucleotides: 8. This record belongs to a study of control samples from healthy donors and cancer patients. Profiling relied on immunoSEQ multiplex PCR, and the TCRdb table lists in-frame clones only, not all of them. The data show approximately 94,000 clones, approximately 90% seen once. This clonotype originated in a woman in her 30s in good health. Sequencing was performed on blood. The chain has TRBV20-1 and TRBJ2-1; 16 nucleotides match TRBD2. CDR3 loop: CSANDPGLAGGHNEQFF. The CDR3 nucleotides read TGCAGTGCTAATGATCCGGGACTAGCGGGAGGGCACAATGAGCAGTTCTTC.